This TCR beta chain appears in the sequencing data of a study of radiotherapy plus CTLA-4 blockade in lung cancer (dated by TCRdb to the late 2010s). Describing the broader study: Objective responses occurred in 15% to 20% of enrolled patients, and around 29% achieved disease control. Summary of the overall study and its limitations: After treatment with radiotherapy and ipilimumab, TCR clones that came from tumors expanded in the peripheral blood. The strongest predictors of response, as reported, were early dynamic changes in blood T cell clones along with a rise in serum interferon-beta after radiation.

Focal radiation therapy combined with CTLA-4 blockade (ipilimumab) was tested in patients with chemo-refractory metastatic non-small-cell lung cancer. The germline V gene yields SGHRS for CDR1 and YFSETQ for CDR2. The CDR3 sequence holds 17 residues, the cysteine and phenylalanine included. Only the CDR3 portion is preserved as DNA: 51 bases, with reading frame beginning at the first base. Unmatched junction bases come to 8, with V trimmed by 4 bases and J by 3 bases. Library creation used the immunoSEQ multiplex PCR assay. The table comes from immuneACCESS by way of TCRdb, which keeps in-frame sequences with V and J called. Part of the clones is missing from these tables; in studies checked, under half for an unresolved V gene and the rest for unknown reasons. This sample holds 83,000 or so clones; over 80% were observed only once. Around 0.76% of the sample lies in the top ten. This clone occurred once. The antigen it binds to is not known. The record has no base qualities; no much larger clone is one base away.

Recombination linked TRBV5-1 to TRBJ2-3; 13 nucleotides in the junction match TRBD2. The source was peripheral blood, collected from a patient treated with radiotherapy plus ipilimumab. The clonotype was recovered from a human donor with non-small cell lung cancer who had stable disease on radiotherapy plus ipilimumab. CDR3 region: CASSPKTSGGMTDTQYF. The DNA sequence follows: TGCGCCAGCAGCCCCAAGACTAGCGGGGGGATGACAGATACGCAGTATTTT. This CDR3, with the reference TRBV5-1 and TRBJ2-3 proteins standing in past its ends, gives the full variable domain KAGVTQTPRYLIKTRGQQVTLSCSPISGHRSVSWYQQTPGQGLQFLFEYFSETQRNKGNFPGRFSGRQFSNSRSEMNVSTLELGDSALYLCASSPKTSGGMTDTQYFGPGTRLTVL.